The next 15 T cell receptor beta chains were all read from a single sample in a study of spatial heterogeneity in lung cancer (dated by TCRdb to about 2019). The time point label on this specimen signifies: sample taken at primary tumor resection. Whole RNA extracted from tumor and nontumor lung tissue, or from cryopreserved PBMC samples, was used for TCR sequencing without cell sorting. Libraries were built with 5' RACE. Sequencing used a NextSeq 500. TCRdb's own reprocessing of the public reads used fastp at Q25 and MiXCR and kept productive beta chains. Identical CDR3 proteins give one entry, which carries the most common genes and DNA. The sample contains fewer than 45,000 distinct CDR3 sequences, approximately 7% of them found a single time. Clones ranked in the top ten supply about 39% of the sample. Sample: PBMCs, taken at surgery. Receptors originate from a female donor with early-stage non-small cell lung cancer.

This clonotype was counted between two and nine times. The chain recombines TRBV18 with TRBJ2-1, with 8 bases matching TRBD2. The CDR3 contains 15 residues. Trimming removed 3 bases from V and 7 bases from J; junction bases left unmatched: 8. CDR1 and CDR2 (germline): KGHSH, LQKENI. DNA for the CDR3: TGTGCCAGCTCACCGCCCGGGACTAGGCAGAATGAGCAGTTCTTC. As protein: CASSPPGTRQNEQFF.

The CDR3 nucleotides read TGTGCCTGGAGTCTCAATAACTATGGCTACACCTTC. Its protein is CAWSLNNYGYTF. The rearrangement uses TRBV30 and TRBJ1-2; no definite D call. Deletions cut 2 bases from V and 1 base from J, with 5 bases between. The CDR3 is made up of 12 amino acids. Germline CDR1 reads GTSNPN; CDR2 reads SVGIG (reference sequence).

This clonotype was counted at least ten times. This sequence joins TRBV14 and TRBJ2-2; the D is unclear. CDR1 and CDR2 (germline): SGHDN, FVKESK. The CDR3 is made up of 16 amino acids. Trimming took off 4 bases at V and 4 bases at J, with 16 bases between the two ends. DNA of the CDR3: TGTGCCAGCAGCCGGCCTGGACGTTCGAGCACCGGGGAGCTGTTTTTT. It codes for CASSRPGRSSTGELFF.

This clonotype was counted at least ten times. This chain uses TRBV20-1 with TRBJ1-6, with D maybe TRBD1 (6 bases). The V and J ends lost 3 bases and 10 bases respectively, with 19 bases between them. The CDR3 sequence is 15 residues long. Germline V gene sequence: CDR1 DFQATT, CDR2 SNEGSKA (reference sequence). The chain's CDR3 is CSASFRGRSGSPLHF. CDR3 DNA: TGCAGTGCTAGTTTCAGGGGTCGATCTGGATCACCCCTCCACTTT.

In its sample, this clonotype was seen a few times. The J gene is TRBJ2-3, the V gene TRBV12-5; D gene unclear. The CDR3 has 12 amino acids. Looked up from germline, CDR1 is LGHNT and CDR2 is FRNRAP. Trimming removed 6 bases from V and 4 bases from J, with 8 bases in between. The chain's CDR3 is CASGQRADTQYF. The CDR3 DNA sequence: TGTGCTAGTGGCCAAAGGGCAGATACGCAGTATTTT.

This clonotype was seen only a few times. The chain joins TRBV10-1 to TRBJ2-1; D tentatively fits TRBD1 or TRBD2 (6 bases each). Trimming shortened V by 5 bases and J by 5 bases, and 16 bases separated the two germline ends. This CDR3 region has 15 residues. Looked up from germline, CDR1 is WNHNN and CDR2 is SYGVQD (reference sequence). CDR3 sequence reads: CASSRGVTRDNEQFF. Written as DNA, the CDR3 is TGCGCCAGCAGTAGGGGGGTTACTCGTGACAATGAGCAGTTCTTC.

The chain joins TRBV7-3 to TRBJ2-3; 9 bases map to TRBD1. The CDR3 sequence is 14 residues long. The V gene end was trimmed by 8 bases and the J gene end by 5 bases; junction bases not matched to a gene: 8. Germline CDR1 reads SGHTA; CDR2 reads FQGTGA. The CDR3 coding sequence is TGTGCCAGCGGCCGGACAGGGGCAGGAGATACGCAGTATTTT. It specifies CASGRTGAGDTQYF.

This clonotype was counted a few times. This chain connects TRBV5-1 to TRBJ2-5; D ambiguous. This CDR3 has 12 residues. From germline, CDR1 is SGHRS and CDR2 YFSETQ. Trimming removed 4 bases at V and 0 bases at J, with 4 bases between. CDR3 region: CASSKYQETQYF. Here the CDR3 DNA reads TGCGCCAGCAGCAAGTACCAAGAGACCCAGTACTTC.

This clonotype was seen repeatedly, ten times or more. This CDR3 is CASSFETGGMSDTQYF. The CDR3 DNA is TGTGCCAGCAGCTTCGAGACAGGGGGTATGTCAGATACGCAGTATTTT. The J gene is TRBJ2-3, the V gene TRBV7-2; TRBD1 matches at 9 bases. After removal of 3 bases from V and 4 bases from J, the junction contained 8 bases not matched to a gene. The CDR3 spans 16 residues. The germline CDR1 and CDR2 sequences are SGHTA and FQGNSA.

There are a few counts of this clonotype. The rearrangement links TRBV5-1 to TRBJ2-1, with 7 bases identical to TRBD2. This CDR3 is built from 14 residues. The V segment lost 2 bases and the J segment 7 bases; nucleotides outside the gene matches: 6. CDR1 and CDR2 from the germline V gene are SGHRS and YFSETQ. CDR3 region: CASSFVQGGNEQFF. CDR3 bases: TGCGCCAGCAGCTTCGTCCAGGGAGGGAATGAGCAGTTCTTC. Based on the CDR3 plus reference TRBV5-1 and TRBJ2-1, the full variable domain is KAGVTQTPRYLIKTRGQQVTLSCSPISGHRSVSWYQQTPGQGLQFLFEYFSETQRNKGNFPGRFSGRQFSNSRSEMNVSTLELGDSALYLCASSFVQGGNEQFFGPGTRLTVL.

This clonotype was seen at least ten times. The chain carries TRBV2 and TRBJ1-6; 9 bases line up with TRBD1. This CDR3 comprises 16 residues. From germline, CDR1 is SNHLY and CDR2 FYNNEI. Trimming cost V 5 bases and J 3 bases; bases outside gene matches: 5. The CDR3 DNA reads TGTGCCAGCAGTCCAACAGGGGGCTACTATAATTCACCCCTCCACTTT. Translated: CASSPTGGYYNSPLHF.

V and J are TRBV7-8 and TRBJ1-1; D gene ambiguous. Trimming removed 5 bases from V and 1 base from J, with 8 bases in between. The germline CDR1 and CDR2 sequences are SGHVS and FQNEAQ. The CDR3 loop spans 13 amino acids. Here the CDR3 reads CASSPTPNTEAFF. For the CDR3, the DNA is TGTGCCAGCAGCCCAACACCGAACACTGAAGCTTTCTTT.

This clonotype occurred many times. The CDR3 loop reads CASSPPGLGIYEQYF. The CDR3 coding sequence is TGTGCCAGCAGCCCCCCGGGACTAGGAATCTACGAGCAGTACTTC. The gene calls are TRBV7-2 and TRBJ2-7; 8 bases align to TRBD2. The V and J ends lost 5 bases and 3 bases, in that order; junction bases with no gene match: 9. The CDR3 extends over 15 amino acids. In germline, CDR1 is SGHTA, CDR2 FQGNSA.

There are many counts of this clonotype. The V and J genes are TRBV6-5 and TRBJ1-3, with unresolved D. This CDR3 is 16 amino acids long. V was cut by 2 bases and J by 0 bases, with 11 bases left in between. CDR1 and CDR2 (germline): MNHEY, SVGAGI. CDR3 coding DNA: TGTGCCAGCAGTTACGCGGCCTCTACCTCTGGAAACACCATATATTTT. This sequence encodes CASSYAASTSGNTIYF.

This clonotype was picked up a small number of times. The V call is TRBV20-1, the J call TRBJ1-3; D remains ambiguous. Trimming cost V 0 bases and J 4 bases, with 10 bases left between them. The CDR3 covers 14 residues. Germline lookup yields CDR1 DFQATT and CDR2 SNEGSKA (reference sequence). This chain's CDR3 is CSARDPSRGNTIYF. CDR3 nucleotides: TGCAGTGCTAGAGATCCCTCTCGAGGAAACACCATATATTTT.